The subject of this entry is one TCR beta chain. This entry belongs to a study of blood T cell repertoires in COVID-19. Whole-study context: Specimens from acute and convalescent COVID-19 originated in the United States, Italy and Spain.

The V and J ends lost 8 bases and 2 bases, in that order; junction bases with no gene match: 8. Looked up from germline, CDR1 is SQVTM and CDR2 is ANQGSEA. The CDR3 is 13 residues long. Clones were sequenced by immunoSEQ multiplex PCR, and TCRdb holds only the in-frame ones, with some missing. The sample has 60,000 or so clones; roughly 86% are singletons. The chain joins TRBV29-1 to TRBJ1-2, with 7 bases matching TRBD1. Sequences were obtained from peripheral blood. The receptor was derived from a man aged 60 to 75 with active or convalescent COVID-19. DNA for the CDR3: TGCAGCTCCTACGGGACAGCCAACTATGGCTACACCTTC. Amino acid sequence: CSSYGTANYGYTF.